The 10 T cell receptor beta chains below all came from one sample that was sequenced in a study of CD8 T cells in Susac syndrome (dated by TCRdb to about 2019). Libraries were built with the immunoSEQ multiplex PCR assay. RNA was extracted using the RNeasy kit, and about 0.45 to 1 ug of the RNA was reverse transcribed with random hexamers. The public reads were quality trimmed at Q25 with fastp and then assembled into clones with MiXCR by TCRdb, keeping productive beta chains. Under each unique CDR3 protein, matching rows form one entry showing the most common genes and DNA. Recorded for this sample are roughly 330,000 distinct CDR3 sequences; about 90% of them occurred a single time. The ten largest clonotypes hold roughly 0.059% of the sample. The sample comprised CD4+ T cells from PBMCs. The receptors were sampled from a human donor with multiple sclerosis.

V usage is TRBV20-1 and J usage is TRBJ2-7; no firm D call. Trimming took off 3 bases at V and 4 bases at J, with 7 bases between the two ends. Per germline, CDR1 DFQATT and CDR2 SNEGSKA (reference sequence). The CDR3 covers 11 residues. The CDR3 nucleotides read TGCAGTGCTAGGGATAAGTACGAGCAGTACTTC. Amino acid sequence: CSARDKYEQYF.

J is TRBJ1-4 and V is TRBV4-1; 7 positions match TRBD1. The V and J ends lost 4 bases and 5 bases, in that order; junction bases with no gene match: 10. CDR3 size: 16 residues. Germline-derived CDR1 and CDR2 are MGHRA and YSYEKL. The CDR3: CASSRQPGQSNEKLFF. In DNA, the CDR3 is TGCGCCAGCAGCCGGCAACCGGGACAGAGCAATGAAAAACTGTTTTTT.

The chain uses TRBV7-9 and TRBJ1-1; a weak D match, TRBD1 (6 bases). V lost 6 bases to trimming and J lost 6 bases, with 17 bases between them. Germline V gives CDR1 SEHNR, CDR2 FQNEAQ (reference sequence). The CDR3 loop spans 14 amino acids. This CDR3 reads CASRLQGEVSEAFF. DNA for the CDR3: TGTGCCAGCAGGCTACAGGGAGAGGTCTCTGAAGCTTTCTTT.

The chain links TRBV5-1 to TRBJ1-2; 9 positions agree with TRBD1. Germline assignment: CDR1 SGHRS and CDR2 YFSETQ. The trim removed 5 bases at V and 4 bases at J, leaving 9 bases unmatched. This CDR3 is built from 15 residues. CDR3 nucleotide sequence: TGCGCCAGCAGACCGCCGGGGACAGGGACCTATGGCTACACCTTC. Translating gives CASRPPGTGTYGYTF.

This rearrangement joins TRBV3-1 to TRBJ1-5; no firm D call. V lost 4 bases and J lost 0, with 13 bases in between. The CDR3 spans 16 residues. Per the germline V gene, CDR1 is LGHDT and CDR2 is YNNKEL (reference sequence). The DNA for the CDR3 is TGTGCCAGCAGCCTAGGCCTTACTTATAGCAATCAGCCCCAGCATTTT. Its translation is CASSLGLTYSNQPQHF. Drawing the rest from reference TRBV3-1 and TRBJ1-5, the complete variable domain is DTAVSQTPKYLVTQMGNDKSIKCEQNLGHDTMYWYKQDSKKFLKIMFSYNNKELIINETVPNRFSPKSPDKAHLNLHINSLELGDSAVYFCASSLGLTYSNQPQHFGDGTRLSIL.

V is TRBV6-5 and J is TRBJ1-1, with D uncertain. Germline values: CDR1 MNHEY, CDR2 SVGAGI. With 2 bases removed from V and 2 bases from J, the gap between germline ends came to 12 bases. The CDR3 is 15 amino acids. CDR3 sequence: CASSYVRTANTEAFF. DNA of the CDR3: TGTGCCAGCAGTTACGTTCGGACGGCCAACACTGAAGCTTTCTTT.

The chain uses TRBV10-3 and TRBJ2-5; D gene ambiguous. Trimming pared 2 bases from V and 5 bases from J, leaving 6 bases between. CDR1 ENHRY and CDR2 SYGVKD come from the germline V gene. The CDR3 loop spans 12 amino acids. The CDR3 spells CAISEAYETQYF. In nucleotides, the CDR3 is TGTGCCATCAGTGAGGCATACGAGACCCAGTACTTC.

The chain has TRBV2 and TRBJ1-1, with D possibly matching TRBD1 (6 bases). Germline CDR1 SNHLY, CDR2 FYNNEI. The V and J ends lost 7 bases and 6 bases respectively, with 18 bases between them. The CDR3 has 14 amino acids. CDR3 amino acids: CASMFQQQGSEAFF. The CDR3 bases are TGTGCCAGCATGTTCCAACAACAGGGTTCTGAAGCTTTCTTT.

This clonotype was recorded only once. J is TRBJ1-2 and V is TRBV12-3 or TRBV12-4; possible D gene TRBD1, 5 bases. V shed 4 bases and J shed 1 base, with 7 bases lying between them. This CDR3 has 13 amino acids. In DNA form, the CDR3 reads TGTGCCAGCAGTTGGGGCGGTAACTATGGCTACACCTTC. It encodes CASSWGGNYGYTF.

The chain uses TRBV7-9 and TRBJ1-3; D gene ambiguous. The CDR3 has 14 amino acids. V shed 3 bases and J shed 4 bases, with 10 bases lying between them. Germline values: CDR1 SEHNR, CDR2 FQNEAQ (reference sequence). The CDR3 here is CASSLAYRGNTIYF. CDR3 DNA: TGTGCCAGCAGCTTGGCTTATCGGGGAAACACCATATATTTT.